This T cell receptor beta chain was sequenced in a study of T cell responses to AZD1222 COVID-19 vaccine. Study-level points and caveats: There were repertoire samples only from the period after the peak T cell response. Among vaccine-associated CD4 TCRs, coverage spanned spike, with dominance at 160-218 and 743-854.

TCRdb's table, derived via immunoSEQ multiplex PCR, lists solely in-frame clones and lacks some. In the table there are about 130,000 clones, roughly 88% of which are singletons. Regarding this clone: Its antigen is currently unknown.

V was trimmed by 0 bases and J by 2 bases, leaving 10 bases between them. The V gene's germline CDR1 is GTSNPN and CDR2 SVGIG (reference sequence). This CDR3 has 14 amino acids. The rearrangement links TRBV30 to TRBJ2-5, with no clear D. Specimen: peripheral blood, collected 28 days after the second AZD1222 dose. The clonotype was recovered from an adult who received the AZD1222 COVID-19 vaccine. CDR3 sequence: CAWSVSGPQETQYF. The CDR3 DNA is TGTGCCTGGAGTGTATCTGGGCCACAAGAGACCCAGTACTTC.